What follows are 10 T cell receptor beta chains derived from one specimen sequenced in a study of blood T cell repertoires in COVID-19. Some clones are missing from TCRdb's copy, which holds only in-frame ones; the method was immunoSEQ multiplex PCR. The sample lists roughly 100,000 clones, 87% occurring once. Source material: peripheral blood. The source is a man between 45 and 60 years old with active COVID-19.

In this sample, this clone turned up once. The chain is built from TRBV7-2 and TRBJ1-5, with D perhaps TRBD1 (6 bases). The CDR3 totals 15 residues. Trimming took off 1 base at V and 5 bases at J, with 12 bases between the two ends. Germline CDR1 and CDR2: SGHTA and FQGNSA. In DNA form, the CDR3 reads TGTGCCAGCAGCTTAGGGGGGCAGGGGCATCAGCCCCAGCATTTT. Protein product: CASSLGGQGHQPQHF.

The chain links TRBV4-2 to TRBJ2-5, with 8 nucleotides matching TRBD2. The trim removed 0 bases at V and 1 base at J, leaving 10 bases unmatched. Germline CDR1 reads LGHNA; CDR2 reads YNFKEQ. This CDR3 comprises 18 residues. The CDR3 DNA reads TGTGCCAGCAGCCAAGATCCCCCGGGTCGGGAGGGCCAAGAGACCCAGTACTTC. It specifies CASSQDPPGREGQETQYF.

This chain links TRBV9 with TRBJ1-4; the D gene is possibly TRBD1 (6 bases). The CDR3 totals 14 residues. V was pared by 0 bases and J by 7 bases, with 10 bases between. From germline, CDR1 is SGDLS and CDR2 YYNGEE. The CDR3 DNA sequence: TGTGCCAGCAGCGTAGCAGGGGCAGGTGAAAAACTGTTTTTT. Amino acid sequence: CASSVAGAGEKLFF.

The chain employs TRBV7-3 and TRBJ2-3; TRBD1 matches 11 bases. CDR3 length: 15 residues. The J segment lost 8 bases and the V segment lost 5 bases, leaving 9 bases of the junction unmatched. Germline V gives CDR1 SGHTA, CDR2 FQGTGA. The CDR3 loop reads CASSPRTGGVGTQYF. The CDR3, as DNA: TGTGCCAGCAGCCCACGGACAGGGGGCGTGGGTACGCAGTATTTT.

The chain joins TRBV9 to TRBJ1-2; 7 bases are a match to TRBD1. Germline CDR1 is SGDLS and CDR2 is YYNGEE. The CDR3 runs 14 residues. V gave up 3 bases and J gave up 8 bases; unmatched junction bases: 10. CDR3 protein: CASSGDRPLWGYTF. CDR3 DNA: TGTGCCAGCAGCGGGGACAGACCCCTTTGGGGCTACACCTTC.

The CDR3 here is CASSLTHLNTEAFF. Written as DNA, the CDR3 is TGCGCCAGCAGCCTAACGCACTTGAACACTGAAGCTTTCTTT. This chain connects TRBV4-1 to TRBJ1-1; no clear D gene. V was trimmed by 4 bases and J by 0 bases, leaving 9 bases between them. CDR1 is MGHRA and CDR2 is YSYEKL in the germline V gene. This CDR3 spans 14 amino acids.

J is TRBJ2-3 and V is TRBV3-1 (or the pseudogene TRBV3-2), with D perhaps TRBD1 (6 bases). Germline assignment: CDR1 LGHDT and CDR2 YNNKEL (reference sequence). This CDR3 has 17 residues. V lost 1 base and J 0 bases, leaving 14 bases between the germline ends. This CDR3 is CASSQGGQLPSTDTQYF. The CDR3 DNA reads TGTGCCAGCAGCCAAGGAGGACAGCTACCTAGCACAGATACGCAGTATTTT.

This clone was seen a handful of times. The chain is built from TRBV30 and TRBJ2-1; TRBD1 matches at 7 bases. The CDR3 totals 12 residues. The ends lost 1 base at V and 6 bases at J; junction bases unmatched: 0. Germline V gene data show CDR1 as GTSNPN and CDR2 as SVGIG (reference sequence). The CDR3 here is CAWSDRGNEQFF. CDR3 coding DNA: TGTGCCTGGAGTGACAGGGGCAATGAGCAGTTCTTC.

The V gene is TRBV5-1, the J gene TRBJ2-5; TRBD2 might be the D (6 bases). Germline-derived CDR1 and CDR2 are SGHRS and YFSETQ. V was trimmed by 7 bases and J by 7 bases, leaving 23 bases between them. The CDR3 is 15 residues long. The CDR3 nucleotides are TGCGCCAGCCAGCCTGGCTCTAGCGTGGGCGGGACCCAGTACTTC. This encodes CASQPGSSVGGTQYF.

This CDR3 reads CASSPRGWPQHF. CDR3 DNA sequence: TGTGCCAGTAGTCCCCGCGGATGGCCCCAGCATTTT. The gene calls are TRBV19 and TRBJ1-5; unclear D gene. The CDR3 is made up of 12 amino acids. V lost 5 bases, J lost 9 bases, and 11 bases lay in between. Looked up from germline, CDR1 is LNHDA and CDR2 is SQIVND (reference sequence).